This T cell receptor beta chain appears in the sequencing data of a study of T-cell reconstitution after alpha-beta-depleted transplantation in children. Trimming shortened V by 2 bases and J by 7 bases, and 14 bases separated the two germline ends. The CDR3 consists of 14 residues. This clonotype was observed many times. TCRbeta library preparation incorporated unique molecular identifiers. TCRdb recomputed calls from the PCR reads with MiXCR, one row per CDR3 protein. The profile shows 250,000 to 300,000 distinct CDR3 sequences, over 9% of them singletons. Sequencing used PBMCs, obtained before TCRalphabeta/CD19-depleted stem cell transplant. The chain has TRBV12-3 or TRBV12-4 and TRBJ2-5, with D perhaps TRBD2 (6 bases). The receptor comes from a boy under two years old with acute myeloid leukemia, due to receive a stem cell transplant. CDR3 sequence (DNA): TGTGCCAGCAGTTTAAGGAGGGGTCTCATGACCCAGTACTTC. Protein sequence: CASSLRRGLMTQYF.